The next 32 T cell receptor beta chains were all read from a single sample in a study of CD8 T cells in ankylosing spondylitis. TCRdb ran MiXCR on the 5' RACE reads and lists one entry per CDR3 protein. The table shows approximately 45,000 distinct CDR3 sequences, with approximately 10% occurring only once. The specimen was blood, either unsorted or a sorted T cell fraction (not recorded which). The source of these receptors is a male donor with ankylosing spondylitis or in good health (not recorded which).

This clonotype was recorded many times. CDR3 sequence: CAIPRQPTEAFF. The CDR3 DNA is TGCGCCATCCCACGACAGCCCACTGAAGCTTTCTTT. J is TRBJ1-1 and V is TRBV10-1; weak D call: TRBD1 (5 bases). The V and J ends lost 10 bases and 4 bases respectively, with 13 bases between them. Per the germline V gene, CDR1 is WNHNN and CDR2 is SYGVQD (reference sequence). This CDR3 has 12 residues.

Ten or more counts support this clonotype. This chain joins TRBV12-3 or TRBV12-4 and TRBJ1-1, with 7 bases lining up with TRBD1. The CDR3 is 14 residues long. The junction had 7 bases not matched to a gene; V was cut back by 7 bases and J by 2 bases. The CDR3 DNA reads as TGTGCCAGCACCCTGGGACAGCTTAACACTGAAGCTTTCTTT. This gives the protein CASTLGQLNTEAFF.

This clonotype was picked up a small number of times. The gene calls are TRBV5-1 and TRBJ2-2, with D possibly called TRBD1 or TRBD2 (5 bases each). The CDR3 loop spans 15 amino acids. The V gene's germline CDR1 is SGHRS and CDR2 YFSETQ. V was shortened by 2 bases and J by 1 base, with 9 bases between the two germline ends. The CDR3 loop is CASSLRDLNTGELFF. CDR3 sequence (DNA): TGCGCCAGCAGCTTAAGGGACCTGAACACCGGGGAGCTGTTTTTT. Looking up the rest from reference TRBV5-1 and TRBJ2-2 gives the full variable domain: KAGVTQTPRYLIKTRGQQVTLSCSPISGHRSVSWYQQTPGQGLQFLFEYFSETQRNKGNFPGRFSGRQFSNSRSEMNVSTLELGDSALYLCASSLRDLNTGELFFGEGSRLTVL.

This clonotype was found many times. The rearrangement uses TRBV3-1 and TRBJ2-3; D not certain. V lost 4 bases and J 0 bases, leaving 5 bases between the germline ends. The germline V gene encodes CDR1 LGHDT and CDR2 YNNKEL (reference sequence). The CDR3 covers 13 residues. As DNA, the CDR3 is TGTGCCAGCAGCCCGCTAAGCACAGATACGCAGTATTTT. Translation gives CASSPLSTDTQYF.

The chain is built from TRBV5-1 and TRBJ1-2; D is unresolved. Trimming removed 5 bases at V and 3 bases at J, with 11 bases between. Germline CDR1 SGHRS, CDR2 YFSETQ. The CDR3 sequence is 13 residues long. The CDR3 is CASSSREDYGYTF. DNA of the CDR3: TGCGCCAGCAGTTCGAGGGAAGACTATGGCTACACCTTC.

This clonotype was found a few times. The chain employs TRBV25-1 and TRBJ2-5; D is tentatively TRBD1 or TRBD2 (5 bases each). Germline assignment: CDR1 MGHDK and CDR2 SYGVNS. V lost 5 bases and J lost 2, with 15 bases in between. This CDR3 is built from 15 residues. The CDR3, as DNA: TGTGCCAGCAGTCCCCCCCGGGGCCCGCAAGAGACCCAGTACTTC. Residues: CASSPPRGPQETQYF.

This clonotype was seen at least ten times. The V gene is TRBV27, the J gene TRBJ1-5; D possibly corresponds to TRBD1 (6 bases). The CDR3 is 15 amino acids. The germline V gene encodes CDR1 MNHEY and CDR2 SMNVEV (reference sequence). Trimming removed 6 bases from V and 0 bases from J, with 12 bases in between. CDR3 sequence (DNA): TGTGCCAGCAGCTCGGACAGACCTAGCAATCAGCCCCAGCATTTT. Its protein is CASSSDRPSNQPQHF.

The V and J genes are TRBV11-2 and TRBJ2-2, with 7 bases matching TRBD1. The germline V gene encodes CDR1 SGHAT and CDR2 FQNNGV. This CDR3 comprises 13 residues. With 7 bases clipped from V and 6 bases from J, the junction kept 5 bases outside the gene matches. The CDR3 here is CASTRQGPGELFF. Written as DNA, the CDR3 is TGTGCCAGCACCAGACAGGGTCCCGGGGAGCTGTTTTTT.

The sample holds many counts of this clonotype. The chain recombines TRBV5-1 with TRBJ2-1, with D uncertain. V lost 0 bases, J lost 10 bases, and 8 bases lay in between. Germline V CDR1 and CDR2: SGHRS, YFSETQ. The length of the CDR3 is 12 residues. In DNA, the CDR3 is TGCGCCAGCAGCTTGGTCGCGGCCGAGCAGTTCTTC. Translation: CASSLVAAEQFF.

The rearrangement links TRBV5-6 to TRBJ2-7, with D unclear. The V end was cut by 0 bases, the J end by 2 bases, with 12 bases between. CDR1 is SGHDT, CDR2 YYEEEE, per germline. CDR3 size: 15 residues. The CDR3 bases are TGTGCCAGCAGCTTGGGGCTCGTACCCACCTACGAGCAGTACTTC. It translates to CASSLGLVPTYEQYF.

In this sample, this clonotype turned up many times. This rearrangement joins TRBV14 to TRBJ1-1; D is unresolved. There are 15 residues in the CDR3. Deletions cut 3 bases from V and 5 bases from J, with 16 bases between. Germline values: CDR1 SGHDN, CDR2 FVKESK. CDR3 sequence (DNA): TGTGCCAGCAGCCAGGGCTACCTCCTGAGAACTGAAGCTTTCTTT. Protein: CASSQGYLLRTEAFF. The variable domain in full, with the rest retrieved from reference TRBV14 and TRBJ1-1, is EAGVTQFPSHSVIEKGQTVTLRCDPISGHDNLYWYRRVMGKEIKFLLHFVKESKQDESGMPNNRFLAERTGGTYSTLKVQPAELEDSGVYFCASSQGYLLRTEAFFGQGTRLTVV.

This clonotype was counted at least ten times. The chain couples TRBV5-1 to TRBJ2-1; TRBD2 matches at 11 bases. The CDR3 covers 16 residues. The V and J ends lost 4 bases and 11 bases, in that order; junction bases with no gene match: 14. The germline gives CDR1 SGHRS, CDR2 YFSETQ. The CDR3 loop reads CASSPSLAGGKRKQFF. The CDR3 nucleotides read TGCGCCAGCAGCCCCAGTCTAGCGGGGGGCAAGAGAAAGCAGTTCTTC.

This clonotype appeared many times. V usage is TRBV12-3 or TRBV12-4 and J usage is TRBJ2-3; D remains unclear. The CDR3 is made up of 16 amino acids. V was clipped by 0 bases and J by 0 bases, with 10 bases between them. The CDR3 is CASSLAPLVSTDTQYF. CDR3 bases: TGTGCCAGCAGTTTAGCTCCGCTAGTCAGCACAGATACGCAGTATTTT.

This clonotype was detected a few times. The V call is TRBV20-1, the J call TRBJ2-7, with D uncertain. Germline-derived CDR1 and CDR2 are DFQATT and SNEGSKA (reference sequence). V lost 3 bases and J lost 12, with 12 bases in between. The CDR3 consists of 10 residues. The CDR3 loop reads CSASDPAGYF. The CDR3 coding sequence is TGCAGTGCTAGTGACCCGGCCGGGTACTTC.

The J gene is TRBJ1-2, the V gene TRBV7-9, with D perhaps TRBD1 (5 bases). Trimming shortened V by 3 bases and J by 5 bases, and 10 bases separated the two germline ends. CDR1 and CDR2 from the germline V gene are SEHNR and FQNEAQ (reference sequence). CDR3 length equals 13 residues. The CDR3 here is CASSFRRQYGYTF. CDR3 sequence (DNA): TGTGCCAGCAGCTTTAGGAGACAGTATGGCTACACCTTC.

The J gene is TRBJ1-2, the V gene TRBV6-1, with no clear D. Germline CDR1 reads MNHNS; CDR2 reads SASEGT. Trimming removed 2 bases at V and 0 bases at J, with 7 bases between. This CDR3 region has 14 residues. CDR3 protein: CASSEQTTNYGYTF. CDR3 DNA: TGTGCCAGCAGTGAACAGACCACTAACTATGGCTACACCTTC.

At least ten counts were recorded for this clonotype. J is TRBJ2-5 and V is TRBV29-1, with D hard to call. From germline, CDR1 is SQVTM and CDR2 ANQGSEA. The CDR3 spans 11 residues. V was pared by 4 bases and J by 1 base, with 4 bases between. CDR3 coding DNA: TGCAGCGTTGTTCTCCAAGAGACCCAGTACTTC. It yields the protein CSVVLQETQYF.

The chain carries TRBV29-1 and TRBJ1-1; D perhaps matches TRBD1 (6 bases). Trimming pared 7 bases from V and 1 base from J, leaving 16 bases between. Germline CDR1 reads SQVTM; CDR2 reads ANQGSEA. The CDR3 is made up of 14 amino acids. CDR3 sequence (DNA): TGCAGCGCATTCGGGGGGGGCTGGAACACTGAAGCTTTCTTT. Protein sequence: CSAFGGGWNTEAFF.

The table lists this clonotype with many counts. The V and J genes are TRBV14 and TRBJ2-1; D may be TRBD2 (5 bases). V lost 3 bases and J lost 8, with 20 bases in between. CDR3 length: 16 amino acids. The germline V gene encodes CDR1 SGHDN and CDR2 FVKESK. The CDR3 sequence: CASSQEWERAADEQFF. The CDR3, as DNA: TGTGCCAGCAGCCAGGAATGGGAAAGAGCAGCGGATGAGCAGTTCTTC.

This clonotype turned up a few times. J is TRBJ2-7 and V is TRBV7-9; weak D call: TRBD2 (5 bases). V dropped 5 bases and J dropped 5 bases, with 16 bases sitting between them. The germline CDR1 and CDR2 sequences are SEHNR and FQNEAQ (reference sequence). The CDR3 length is 14 residues. CDR3 sequence (DNA): TGTGCCAGCAGCACCGGACTTTCCTGGGACGAGCAGTACTTC. This sequence encodes CASSTGLSWDEQYF.

The sample holds many counts of this clonotype. The chain is built from TRBV7-2 and TRBJ2-7, with D tentatively TRBD1 (7 bases). Germline V CDR1 and CDR2: SGHTA, FQGNSA. The V end was cut by 3 bases, the J end by 0 bases, with 12 bases between. This CDR3 comprises 15 residues. CDR3 sequence (DNA): TGTGCCAGCAGCTTGGGAGGACAGGTCTCCTACGAGCAGTACTTC. Its protein product is CASSLGGQVSYEQYF.

This clonotype has ten or more counts. The genes are TRBV3-1 and TRBJ1-5; no firm D call. The V gene lost 0 bases and the J gene lost 6 bases, with 6 bases spanning the gap. CDR3 length equals 13 residues. Germline loops: CDR1 LGHDT, CDR2 YNNKEL (reference sequence). CDR3 in amino acids: CASSQDESQPQHF. For the CDR3, the DNA is TGTGCCAGCAGCCAAGATGAGTCTCAGCCCCAGCATTTT.

This clonotype turned up a few times. The V call is TRBV11-2, the J call TRBJ2-3; tentatively, D is TRBD2 (5 bases). The CDR3 has 13 residues. Germline loops: CDR1 SGHAT, CDR2 FQNNGV. V gave up 5 bases and J gave up 6 bases, with 12 bases separating them. The CDR3 loop reads CASSPSPGDTQYF. DNA of the CDR3: TGTGCCAGCAGCCCTTCTCCGGGGGATACGCAGTATTTT.

This clonotype was counted many times. The gene calls are TRBV12-3 or TRBV12-4 and TRBJ2-5; D may be TRBD2 (5 bases). V shed 5 bases and J shed 1 base, with 14 bases lying between them. The CDR3 runs 15 residues. This chain's CDR3 is CASSPLAGPQETQYF. Written as DNA, the CDR3 is TGTGCCAGCAGTCCCCTAGCCGGACCCCAAGAGACCCAGTACTTC.

This clonotype was observed a handful of times. The V and J genes are TRBV11-2 and TRBJ2-1; 10 nucleotides agree with TRBD2. This CDR3 contains 16 residues. Trimming cost V 4 bases and J 8 bases; bases outside gene matches: 11. Germline-derived CDR1 and CDR2 are SGHAT and FQNNGV. CDR3 in amino acids: CASSSHRLAGSDEQFF. For the CDR3, the DNA is TGTGCCAGCAGCTCTCACAGACTAGCGGGTAGCGATGAGCAGTTCTTC.

Regarding this clonotype: Germline is not matched at one junction end, which may reflect a read error. This rearrangement joins TRBV3-1 to TRBJ2-5; 11 nucleotides line up with TRBD2. The CDR3 runs 19 residues. Looked up from germline, CDR1 is LGHDT and CDR2 is YNNKEL (reference sequence). The CDR3 sequence: CTSSLGFGASGGQSETQYF. DNA for the CDR3: TGTACCAGCAGTTTAGGGTTTGGGGCTAGCGGGGGGCAATCCGAGACCCAGTACTTC.

The chain is built from TRBV15 and TRBJ1-2, with 8 nucleotides matching TRBD1. With V trimmed by 0 bases and J by 4 bases, 10 bases remained unmatched. The V gene's germline CDR1 is LNHNV and CDR2 YYDKDF (reference sequence). This CDR3 is 17 amino acids long. CDR3 bases: TGTGCCACCAGCAGAGATTTGGGGACAGGTCGATCCTATGGCTACACCTTC. It is translated as CATSRDLGTGRSYGYTF.

This clonotype was recorded a few times. The V gene is TRBV10-3, the J gene TRBJ2-2; D gene ambiguous. Germline loops: CDR1 ENHRY, CDR2 SYGVKD. Trimming removed 8 bases from V and 5 bases from J, with 9 bases in between. The CDR3 runs 12 residues. The CDR3 DNA follows: TGTGCCATCGGTACTCGAACCGGGGAGCTGTTTTTT. This codes for CAIGTRTGELFF.

The CDR3 nucleotides read TGTGCCAGCAGTTTAGAGGGGGCGGCTAATGAAAAACTGTTTTTT. Its translation: CASSLEGAANEKLFF. J is TRBJ1-4 and V is TRBV27; 7 bases align to TRBD1. Germline values: CDR1 MNHEY, CDR2 SMNVEV (reference sequence). J lost 3 bases, V lost 2 bases, and 3 bases had no gene match. The CDR3 has 15 amino acids.

This clonotype was seen at least ten times. The chain carries TRBV10-3 and TRBJ2-3; TRBD2 agrees at 8 bases. The V and J ends lost 6 bases and 0 bases, in that order; junction bases with no gene match: 8. The CDR3 totals 16 residues. The V gene's germline CDR1 is ENHRY and CDR2 SYGVKD. The CDR3 DNA sequence: TGTGCCATCAGGGATGGGGTAGCGGGGAGCACAGATACGCAGTATTTT. It codes for CAIRDGVAGSTDTQYF.

The table lists this clonotype with many counts. V gene TRBV6-5 combines with J gene TRBJ2-3, with 8 bases identical to TRBD1. CDR1 is MNHEY and CDR2 is SVGAGI in the germline V gene. The CDR3 loop spans 16 amino acids. V gave up 6 bases and J gave up 1 base; unmatched junction bases: 9. CDR3: CASRGLGQGGTDTQYF. The CDR3 coding sequence is TGTGCCAGCAGAGGCCTAGGACAGGGCGGCACAGATACGCAGTATTTT.

DNA for the CDR3: TGTGCCAGCAGCTTCGGGGGCAGGGAGACCCAGTACTTC. Translating it yields CASSFGGRETQYF. The J gene is TRBJ2-5, the V gene TRBV7-2, with D tentatively TRBD1 or TRBD2 (6 bases each). Germline lookup yields CDR1 SGHTA and CDR2 FQGNSA. Between the trimmed V and J ends, which lost 3 bases and 5 bases, there was a span of 10 bases. This CDR3 region has 13 residues.